This T cell receptor beta chain was retrieved from a study of T cell repertoires in cytomegalovirus infection. About the study: Indicated by public TCR beta signatures were CMV infection and matching HLA type. General observations from the study: The ex vivo response showed dominance by HLA-C-restricted CMV-specific TCR beta clonotypes.

This clonotype was observed many times. Its specificity is unknown. TCRdb fed the reads into MiXCR, producing one record per CDR3 protein. The profile shows fewer than 400,000 distinct CDR3 sequences, 15% to 20% of them singletons. The origin of this receptor is a human donor in good health (CMV status not recorded). Some clones in this sample may be carry-over from other donors' samples. Sequencing was carried out using PBMCs.

Here the CDR3 reads CASSLEGSGRNEQFF. The DNA of the CDR3 is TGTGCCAGCAGCTTAGAAGGTAGCGGGAGGAATGAGCAGTTCTTC. J is TRBJ2-1 and V is TRBV7-2, with 10 bases fitting TRBD2. V dropped 1 base and J dropped 7; count of bases not matched to a gene: 4. The germline V gene has CDR1 SGHTA and CDR2 FQGNSA. The length of the CDR3 is 15 residues.